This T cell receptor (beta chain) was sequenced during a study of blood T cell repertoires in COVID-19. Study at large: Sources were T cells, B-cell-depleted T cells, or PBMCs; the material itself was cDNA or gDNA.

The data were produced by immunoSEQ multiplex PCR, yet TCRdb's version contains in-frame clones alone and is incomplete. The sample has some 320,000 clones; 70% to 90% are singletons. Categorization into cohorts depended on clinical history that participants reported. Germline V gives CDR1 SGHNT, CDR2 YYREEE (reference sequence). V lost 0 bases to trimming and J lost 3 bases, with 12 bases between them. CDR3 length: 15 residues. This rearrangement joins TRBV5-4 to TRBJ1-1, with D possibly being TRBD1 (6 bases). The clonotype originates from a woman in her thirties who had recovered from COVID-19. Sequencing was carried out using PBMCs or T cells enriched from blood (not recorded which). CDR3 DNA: TGTGCCAGCAGCTTGGATTACAGGGATGACACTGAAGCTTTCTTT. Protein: CASSLDYRDDTEAFF.